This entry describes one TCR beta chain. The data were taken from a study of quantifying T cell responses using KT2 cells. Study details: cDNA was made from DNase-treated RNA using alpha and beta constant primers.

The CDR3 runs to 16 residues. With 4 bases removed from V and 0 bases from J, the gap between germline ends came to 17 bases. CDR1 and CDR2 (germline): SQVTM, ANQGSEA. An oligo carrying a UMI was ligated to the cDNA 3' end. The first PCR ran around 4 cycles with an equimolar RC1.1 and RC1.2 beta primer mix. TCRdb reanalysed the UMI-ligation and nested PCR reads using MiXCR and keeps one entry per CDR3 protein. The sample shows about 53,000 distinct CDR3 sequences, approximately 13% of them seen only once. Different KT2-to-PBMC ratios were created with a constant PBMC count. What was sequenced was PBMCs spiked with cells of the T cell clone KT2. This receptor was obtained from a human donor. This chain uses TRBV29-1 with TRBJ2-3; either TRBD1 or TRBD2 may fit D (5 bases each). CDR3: CSVAGTLLESTDTQYF. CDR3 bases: TGCAGCGTTGCCGGGACGCTTTTAGAGAGCACAGATACGCAGTATTTT.